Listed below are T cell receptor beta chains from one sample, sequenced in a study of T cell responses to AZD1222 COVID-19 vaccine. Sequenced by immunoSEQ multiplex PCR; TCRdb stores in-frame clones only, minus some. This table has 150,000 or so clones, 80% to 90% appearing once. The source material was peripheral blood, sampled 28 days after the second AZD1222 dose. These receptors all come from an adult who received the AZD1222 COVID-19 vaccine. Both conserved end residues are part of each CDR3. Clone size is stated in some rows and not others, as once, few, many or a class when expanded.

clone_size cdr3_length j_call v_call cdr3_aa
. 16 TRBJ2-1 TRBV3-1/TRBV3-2 CASSQGTGTGYNEQFF
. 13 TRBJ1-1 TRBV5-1 CASSFSMNTEAFF
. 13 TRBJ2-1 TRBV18 CASSYEVYNEQFF
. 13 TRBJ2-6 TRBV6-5 CASNHRGANVLTF
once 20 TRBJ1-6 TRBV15 CATSEEGQGLGGGYNSPLHF
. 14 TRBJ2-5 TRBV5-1 CASGIQGKGETQYF
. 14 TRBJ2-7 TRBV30 CAWTRQGSLREQYF
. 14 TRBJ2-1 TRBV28 CASRPTGSRGEQFF
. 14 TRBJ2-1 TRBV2 CASSRDRVGYEQFF
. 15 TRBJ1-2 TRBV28 CASSLRQTLNYGYTF
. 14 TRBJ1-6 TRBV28 CASSFRGDNSPLHF
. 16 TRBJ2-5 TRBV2 CAIRKVSGDEQETQYF
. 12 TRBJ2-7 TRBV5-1 CASSLGAYEQYF
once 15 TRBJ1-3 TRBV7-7 CASSPGVSSGNTIYF
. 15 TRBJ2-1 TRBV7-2 CASSLGLLRYNEQFF
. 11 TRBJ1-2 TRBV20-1 CSAAGGGGYTF
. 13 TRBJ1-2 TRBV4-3 CASSPSRGLGYTF
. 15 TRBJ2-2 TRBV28 CASSLGLADTGELFF
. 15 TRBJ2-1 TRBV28 CASSTRDRGDNEQFF
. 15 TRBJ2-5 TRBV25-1 CASSEYGTGKETQYF
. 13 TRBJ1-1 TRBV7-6 CASSRTGGIEAFF
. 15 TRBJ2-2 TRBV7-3 CASSPLGGVIGELFF
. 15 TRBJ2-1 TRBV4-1 CASSRLTGGYNEQFF
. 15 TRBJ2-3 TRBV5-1 CASSLGGSGPDTQYF
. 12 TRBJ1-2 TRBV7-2 CASSLEYRVLTF
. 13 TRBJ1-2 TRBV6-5 CASTGDRRYGYTF
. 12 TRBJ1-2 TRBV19 CASSPNNYGYTF
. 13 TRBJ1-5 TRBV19 CASSTQIQQPQHF
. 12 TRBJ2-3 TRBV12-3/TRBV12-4 CASNRDSHTQYF
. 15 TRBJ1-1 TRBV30 CAWRMLGRRNTEAFF
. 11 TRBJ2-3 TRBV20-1 CSAEYADTQYF
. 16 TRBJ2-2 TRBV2 CASSVAGGSYTGELFF
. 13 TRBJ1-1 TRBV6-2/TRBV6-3 CASSGGVNTEAFF
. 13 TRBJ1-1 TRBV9 CASSVQDTDEAFF
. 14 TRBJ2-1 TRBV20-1 CSASRESSYNEQFF
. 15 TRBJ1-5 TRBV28 CASSIQIISNQPQHF
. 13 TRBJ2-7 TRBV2 CASSGGPVYEQYF
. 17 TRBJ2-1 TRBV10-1 CASQGLAGGGSYNEQFF
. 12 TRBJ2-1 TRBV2 CASSEAYNEQFF
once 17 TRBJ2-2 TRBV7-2 CASSSQIGRGGTGELFF
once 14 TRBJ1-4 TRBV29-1 CSGGFGSTNEKLFF
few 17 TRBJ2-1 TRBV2 CASTDPLLAVSYNEQFF
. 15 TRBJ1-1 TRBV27 CASSLSGPGTTEAFF
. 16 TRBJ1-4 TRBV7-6 CASSSRITTGHEKLFF
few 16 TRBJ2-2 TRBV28 CASSLGTGGISGELFF
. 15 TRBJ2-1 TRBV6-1 CASRDRSGTYNEQFF
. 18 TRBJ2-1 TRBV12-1 CASSSRRTLMVLIDEQFF
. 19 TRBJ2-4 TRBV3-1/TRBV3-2 CASSQEKVGDSFVKNIQYF
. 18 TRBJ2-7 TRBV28 CASSFNIGGGRGRFEQYF
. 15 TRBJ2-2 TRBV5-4 CASSFRQGLTGELFF